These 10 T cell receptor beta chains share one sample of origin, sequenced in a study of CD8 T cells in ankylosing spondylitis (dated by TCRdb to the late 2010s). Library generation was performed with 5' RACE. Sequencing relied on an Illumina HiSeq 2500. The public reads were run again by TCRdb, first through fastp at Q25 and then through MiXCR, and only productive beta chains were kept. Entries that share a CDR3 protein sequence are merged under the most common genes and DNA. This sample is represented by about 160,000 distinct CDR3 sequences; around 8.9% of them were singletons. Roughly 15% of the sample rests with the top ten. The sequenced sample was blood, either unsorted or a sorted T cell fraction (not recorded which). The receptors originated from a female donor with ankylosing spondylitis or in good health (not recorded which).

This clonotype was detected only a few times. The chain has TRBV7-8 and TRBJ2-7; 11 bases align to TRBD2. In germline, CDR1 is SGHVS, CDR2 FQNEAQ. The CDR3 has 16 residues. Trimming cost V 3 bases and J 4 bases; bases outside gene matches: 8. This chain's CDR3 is CASSFFGTSGPYEQYF. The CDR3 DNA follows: TGTGCCAGCAGCTTCTTTGGGACTAGCGGACCGTACGAGCAGTACTTC.

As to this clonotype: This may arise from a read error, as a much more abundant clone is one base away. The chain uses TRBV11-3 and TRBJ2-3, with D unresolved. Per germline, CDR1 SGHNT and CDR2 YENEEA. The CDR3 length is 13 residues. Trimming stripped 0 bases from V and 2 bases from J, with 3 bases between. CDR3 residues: CASSLDATDTQYF. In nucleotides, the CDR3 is TGTGCCAGCAGCTTAGACGCCACAGATACGCAGTATTTT.

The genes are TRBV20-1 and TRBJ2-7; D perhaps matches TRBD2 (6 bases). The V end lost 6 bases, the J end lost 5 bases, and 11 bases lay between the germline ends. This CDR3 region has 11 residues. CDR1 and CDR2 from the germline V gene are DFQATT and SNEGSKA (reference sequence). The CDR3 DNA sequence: TGCAGTGCCTGCTGGGGGGACGAGCAGTACTTC. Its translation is CSACWGDEQYF.

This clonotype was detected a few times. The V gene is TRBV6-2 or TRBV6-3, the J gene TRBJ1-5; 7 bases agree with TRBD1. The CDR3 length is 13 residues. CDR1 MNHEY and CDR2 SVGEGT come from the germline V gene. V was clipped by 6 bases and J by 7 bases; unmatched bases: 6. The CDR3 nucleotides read TGTGCCAGCAGGTCCCAGGGGGGCCAGCCCCAGCATTTT. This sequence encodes CASRSQGGQPQHF.

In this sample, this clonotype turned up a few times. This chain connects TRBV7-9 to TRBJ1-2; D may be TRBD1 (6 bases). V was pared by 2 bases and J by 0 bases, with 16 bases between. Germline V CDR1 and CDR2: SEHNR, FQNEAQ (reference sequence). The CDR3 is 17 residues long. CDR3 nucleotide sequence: TGTGCCAGCAGCTTATATAAAGGGGGGGACACTAACTATGGCTACACCTTC. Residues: CASSLYKGGDTNYGYTF.

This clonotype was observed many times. The CDR3, as DNA: TGTGCCAGTCGAGACTCGCGCTACGAGCAGTACTTC. Encoded protein: CASRDSRYEQYF. The gene calls are TRBV12-3 or TRBV12-4 and TRBJ2-7; no reliable D call. The CDR3 has 12 amino acids. V was shortened by 9 bases and J by 3 bases, with 12 bases between the two germline ends.

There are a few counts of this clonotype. CDR3 amino acids: CASSADRETEAFF. The CDR3 DNA reads as TGTGCCAGCAGCGCGGACAGGGAAACTGAAGCTTTCTTT. This sequence joins TRBV13 and TRBJ1-1; 8 positions match TRBD1. CDR1 is PRHDT, CDR2 FYEKMQ, per germline (reference sequence). The CDR3 length is 13 residues. The trim removed 5 bases at V and 5 bases at J, leaving 4 bases unmatched.

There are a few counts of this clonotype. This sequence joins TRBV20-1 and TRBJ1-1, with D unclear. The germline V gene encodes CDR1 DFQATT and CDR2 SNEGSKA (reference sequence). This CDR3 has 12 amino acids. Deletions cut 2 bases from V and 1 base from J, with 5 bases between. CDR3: CSARRPNTEAFF. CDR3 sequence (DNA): TGCAGTGCTAGACGCCCGAACACTGAAGCTTTCTTT.

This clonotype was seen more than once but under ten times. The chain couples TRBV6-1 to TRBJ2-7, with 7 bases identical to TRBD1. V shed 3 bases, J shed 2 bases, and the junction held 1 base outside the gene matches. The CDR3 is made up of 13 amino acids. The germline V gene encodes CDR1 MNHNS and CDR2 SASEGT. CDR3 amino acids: CASSEGQTYEQYF. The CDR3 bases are TGTGCCAGCAGTGAGGGACAGACCTACGAGCAGTACTTC.

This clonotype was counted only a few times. CDR3 amino acids: CASRVSGSSYNEQFF. The CDR3 nucleotides read TGTGCCAGTAGAGTTAGCGGGAGCTCCTACAATGAGCAGTTCTTC. The gene calls are TRBV19 and TRBJ2-1; TRBD2 aligns across 9 bases. CDR1 and CDR2 (germline): LNHDA, SQIVND (reference sequence). CDR3 length: 15 residues. Losses at the gene ends were 6 bases for V and 0 bases for J; bases not matched to a gene: 3.